The 20 T cell receptor beta chains reported below all come from one sample, sequenced in a study of blood T cell repertoires in COVID-19 (dated by TCRdb to about 2020). Preparation of the library involved the immunoSEQ multiplex PCR assay. In TCRdb, the immuneACCESS table is reduced to in-frame sequences with V and J assigned. These tables do not hold every clone; where another copy was compared, an unresolved V gene accounts for under half, and the others remain unexplained. Recorded for this sample are about 18,000 clones; approximately 92% of them occurred a single time. The top ten constitute roughly an eighth of the sample. Source material: peripheral blood. These receptors were taken from a man between 60 and 75 years old with active COVID-19.

The CDR3 protein is CASSANRGLTSGNTIYF. The CDR3 DNA is TGTGCCAGCAGCGCTAACAGGGGGTTGACCTCTGGAAACACCATATATTTT. The chain joins TRBV9 to TRBJ1-3; 8 bases align to TRBD1. Germline-derived CDR1 and CDR2 are SGDLS and YYNGEE. V shed 3 bases and J 0 bases; nucleotides not matched to a gene: 8. CDR3 length equals 17 residues.

The CDR3 loop is CSVDGLAGPDTQYF. CDR3 nucleotides: TGCAGCGTTGATGGACTAGCAGGTCCAGATACGCAGTATTTT. The chain has TRBV29-1 and TRBJ2-3; 8 positions agree with TRBD2. The V segment lost 3 bases and the J segment 4 bases; nucleotides outside the gene matches: 6. The CDR3 is made up of 14 amino acids. Germline CDR1 and CDR2: SQVTM and ANQGSEA.

CDR3 loop: CASSLVDSSYNSPLHF. Written as DNA, the CDR3 is TGTGCCAGCAGCTTGGTTGACAGCTCCTATAATTCACCCCTCCACTTT. The chain is built from TRBV5-6 and TRBJ1-6, with D perhaps matching TRBD1 (5 bases). V dropped 0 bases and J dropped 0 bases, with 7 bases sitting between them. The CDR3 is 16 residues long. The germline V gene has CDR1 SGHDT and CDR2 YYEEEE.

The genes are TRBV5-5 and TRBJ2-2; D not resolved. Trimming pared 2 bases from V and 6 bases from J, leaving 8 bases between. There are 13 residues in the CDR3. The germline CDR1 and CDR2 sequences are SGHKS and YYEKEE (reference sequence). DNA of the CDR3: TGTGCCAGCAGCTTAACAGCCGCCGGGGAGCTGTTTTTT. It specifies CASSLTAAGELFF. Using reference TRBV5-5 and TRBJ2-2 for the parts outside the CDR3, the full variable domain is DAGVTQSPTHLIKTRGQQVTLRCSPISGHKSVSWYQQVLGQGPQFIFQYYEKEERGRGNFPDRFSARQFPNYSSELNVNALLLGDSALYLCASSLTAAGELFFGEGSRLTVL.

The V and J genes are TRBV6-2 or TRBV6-3 and TRBJ2-7; D may be TRBD2 (6 bases). With 7 bases removed from V and 3 bases from J, the gap between germline ends came to 25 bases. The CDR3 runs 17 residues. The germline gives CDR1 MNHEY, CDR2 SVGEGT. CDR3 sequence reads: CASIPTPYTRGGYEQYF. CDR3 sequence (DNA): TGTGCCAGCATCCCGACCCCATATACAAGGGGAGGCTACGAGCAGTACTTC.

This chain links TRBV5-4 with TRBJ2-7, with D possibly being TRBD2 (5 bases). V lost 1 base, J lost 5 bases, and 16 bases lay in between. CDR1 is SGHNT and CDR2 is YYREEE in the germline V gene (reference sequence). This CDR3 is 15 amino acids long. CDR3 DNA sequence: TGTGCCAGCAGCTTGATAGGCGGACTCTACGACGAGCAGTACTTC. As protein: CASSLIGGLYDEQYF.

The chain carries TRBV14 and TRBJ2-3, with 8 bases aligning to TRBD2. The V gene's germline CDR1 is SGHDN and CDR2 FVKESK. The CDR3 length is 15 residues. V dropped 2 bases and J dropped 2; count of bases not matched to a gene: 3. CDR3: CASSQRGGPTDTQYF. The CDR3 region has the DNA TGTGCCAGCAGCCAACGGGGGGGGCCCACAGATACGCAGTATTTT.

V and J are TRBV12-3 or TRBV12-4 and TRBJ2-4; D is perhaps TRBD1 (5 bases). V lost 5 bases and J 8 bases, leaving 13 bases between the germline ends. This CDR3 spans 13 amino acids. The CDR3 DNA reads TGTGCCAGCAGTCTCTTAGGGGCAGACATTCAGTACTTC. Residues: CASSLLGADIQYF.

The chain combines TRBV7-8 with TRBJ1-2, with D possibly being TRBD1 (5 bases). The V gene lost 1 base and the J gene lost 4 bases, with 13 bases spanning the gap. The CDR3 loop spans 15 amino acids. Germline CDR1 is SGHVS and CDR2 is FQNEAQ. The CDR3 spells CASSLGGTESYGYTF. The DNA of the CDR3 is TGTGCCAGCAGCTTAGGAGGGACTGAATCCTATGGCTACACCTTC.

The chain recombines TRBV30 with TRBJ2-7; the match to TRBD2 covers 8 bases. The V segment lost 3 bases and the J segment 4 bases; nucleotides outside the gene matches: 8. This CDR3 region has 14 residues. CDR1 is GTSNPN and CDR2 is SVGIG in the germline V gene (reference sequence). The CDR3 here is CAWRYSGSDYEQYF. The DNA for the CDR3 is TGTGCCTGGAGGTACAGCGGGAGTGATTACGAGCAGTACTTC.

This rearrangement joins TRBV6-5 to TRBJ2-5, with D tentatively TRBD2 (5 bases). V lost 4 bases, J lost 2 bases, and 11 bases lay in between. The CDR3 sequence is 14 residues long. In germline, CDR1 is MNHEY, CDR2 SVGAGI. This chain's CDR3 is CASSSRGWQETQYF. For the CDR3, the DNA is TGTGCCAGCAGTTCCCGAGGGTGGCAAGAGACCCAGTACTTC.

CDR3 amino acids: CASSLSPKFKQFF. The CDR3 coding sequence is TGTGCCAGCAGCTTATCACCTAAATTCAAGCAGTTCTTC. The rearrangement uses TRBV7-2 and TRBJ2-1; no clear D. The CDR3 length is 13 residues. Germline assignment: CDR1 SGHTA and CDR2 FQGNSA. Trimming pared 2 bases from V and 11 bases from J, leaving 13 bases between.

V usage is TRBV28 and J usage is TRBJ2-2; a possible D gene is TRBD2 (6 bases). This CDR3 contains 15 residues. CDR1 and CDR2 (germline): MDHEN, SYDVKM. V shed 7 bases and J shed 6 bases, with 18 bases lying between them. CDR3 in amino acids: CASTGMEGRAGELFF. DNA of the CDR3: TGTGCCAGCACCGGGATGGAGGGGCGGGCCGGGGAGCTGTTTTTT.

The rearrangement joins TRBV20-1 to TRBJ2-1, with D tentatively TRBD2 (5 bases). The CDR3 loop spans 11 amino acids. The V and J ends lost 8 bases and 0 bases respectively, with 5 bases between them. Germline CDR1 and CDR2: DFQATT and SNEGSKA (reference sequence). The CDR3 here is CSSGSYNEQFF. In DNA, the CDR3 is TGCAGTAGCGGCTCCTACAATGAGCAGTTCTTC.

This chain uses TRBV11-3 with TRBJ2-2, with 9 positions matching TRBD2. CDR1 SGHNT and CDR2 YENEEA come from the germline V gene. CDR3 length equals 16 residues. The trim removed 1 base at V and 4 bases at J, leaving 4 bases unmatched. The CDR3 here is CASSLVLAGFTGELFF. The CDR3 DNA follows: TGTGCCAGCAGCTTAGTCCTAGCGGGATTCACCGGGGAGCTGTTTTTT.

The V call is TRBV11-2, the J call TRBJ1-3, with 7 nucleotides matching TRBD1. Trimming cost V 0 bases and J 7 bases; bases outside gene matches: 6. In germline, CDR1 is SGHAT, CDR2 FQNNGV. This CDR3 is 15 amino acids long. The CDR3 protein is CASSLEGTRGNTIYF. CDR3 DNA: TGTGCCAGCAGCTTAGAGGGGACCAGGGGGAACACCATATATTTT.

This rearrangement joins TRBV5-1 to TRBJ2-3; 8 positions agree with TRBD2. Trimming at V came to 1 base and at J to 4 bases, leaving 5 bases not matched to a gene. Per germline, CDR1 SGHRS and CDR2 YFSETQ. The CDR3 consists of 15 residues. The CDR3: CASSLPLTSADTQYF. In nucleotides, the CDR3 is TGCGCCAGCAGCTTGCCCTTGACTAGCGCAGATACGCAGTATTTT.

The chain employs TRBV28 and TRBJ2-4; D perhaps matches TRBD2 (5 bases). CDR1 MDHEN and CDR2 SYDVKM come from the germline V gene. Trimming took 5 bases from V and 0 from J, leaving 5 bases between them. The CDR3 totals 13 residues. The CDR3 is CASSREAKNIQYF. CDR3 bases: TGTGCCAGCAGTCGGGAAGCCAAAAACATTCAGTACTTC.

The chain uses TRBV27 and TRBJ1-1; no clear D gene. Germline CDR1 reads MNHEY; CDR2 reads SMNVEV (reference sequence). The CDR3 runs 15 residues. Trimming stripped 0 bases from V and 0 bases from J, with 8 bases between. The CDR3 DNA sequence: TGTGCCAGCAGTTTATCGGGCAGTTTGAACACTGAAGCTTTCTTT. Translation: CASSLSGSLNTEAFF.

V and J are TRBV5-5 and TRBJ2-3, with a weak D call TRBD2 (6 bases). The CDR3 runs to 13 residues. The germline V gene has CDR1 SGHKS and CDR2 YYEKEE (reference sequence). V was shortened by 4 bases and J by 9 bases, with 15 bases between the two germline ends. The CDR3 spells CASSRDVRGTQYF. DNA of the CDR3: TGTGCCAGCAGCCGCGACGTGCGGGGCACGCAGTATTTT.